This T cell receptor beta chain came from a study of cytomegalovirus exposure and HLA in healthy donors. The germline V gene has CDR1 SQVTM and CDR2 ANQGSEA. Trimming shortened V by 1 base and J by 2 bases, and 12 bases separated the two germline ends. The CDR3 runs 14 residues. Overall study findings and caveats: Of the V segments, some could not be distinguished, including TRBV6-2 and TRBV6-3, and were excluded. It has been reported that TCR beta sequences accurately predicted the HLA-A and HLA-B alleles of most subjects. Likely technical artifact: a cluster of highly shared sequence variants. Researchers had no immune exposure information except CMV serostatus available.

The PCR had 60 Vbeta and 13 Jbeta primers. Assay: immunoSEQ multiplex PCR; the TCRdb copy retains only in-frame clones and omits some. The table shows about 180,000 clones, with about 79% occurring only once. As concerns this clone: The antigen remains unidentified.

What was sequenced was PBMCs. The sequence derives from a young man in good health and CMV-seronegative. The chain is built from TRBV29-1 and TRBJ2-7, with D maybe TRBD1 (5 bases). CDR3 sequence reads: CSVEGPETAYEQYF. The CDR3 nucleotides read TGCAGCGTTGAAGGCCCCGAGACAGCCTACGAGCAGTACTTC.